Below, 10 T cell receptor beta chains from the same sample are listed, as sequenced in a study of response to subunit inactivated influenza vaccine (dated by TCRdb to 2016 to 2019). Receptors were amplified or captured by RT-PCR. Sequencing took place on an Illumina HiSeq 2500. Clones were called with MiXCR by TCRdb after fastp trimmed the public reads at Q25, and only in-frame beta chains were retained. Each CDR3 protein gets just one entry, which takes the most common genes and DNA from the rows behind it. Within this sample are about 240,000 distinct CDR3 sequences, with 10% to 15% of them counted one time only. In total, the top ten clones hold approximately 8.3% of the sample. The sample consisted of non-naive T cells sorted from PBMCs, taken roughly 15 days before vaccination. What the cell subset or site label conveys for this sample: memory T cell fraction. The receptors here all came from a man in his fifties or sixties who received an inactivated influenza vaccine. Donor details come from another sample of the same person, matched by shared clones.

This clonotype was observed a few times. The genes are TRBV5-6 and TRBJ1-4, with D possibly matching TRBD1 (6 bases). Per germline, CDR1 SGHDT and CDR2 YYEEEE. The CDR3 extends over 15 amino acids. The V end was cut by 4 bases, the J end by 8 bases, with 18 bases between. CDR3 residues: CASSLGTGKGEKLFF. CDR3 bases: TGTGCCAGCAGCCTTGGAACAGGGAAGGGGGAAAAACTGTTTTTT.

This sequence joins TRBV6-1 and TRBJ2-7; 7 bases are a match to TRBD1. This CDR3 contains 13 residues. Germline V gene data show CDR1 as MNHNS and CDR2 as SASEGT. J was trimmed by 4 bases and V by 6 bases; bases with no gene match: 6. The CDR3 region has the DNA TGTGCCAGCAGACGGGACAGACCTTACGAGCAGTACTTC. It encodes CASRRDRPYEQYF.

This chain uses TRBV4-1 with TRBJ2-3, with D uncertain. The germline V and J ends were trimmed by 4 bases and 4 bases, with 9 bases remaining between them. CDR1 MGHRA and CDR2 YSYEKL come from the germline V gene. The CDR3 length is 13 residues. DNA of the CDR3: TGCGCCAGCAGCCGGGTCCCGGCAGATACGCAGTATTTT. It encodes CASSRVPADTQYF.

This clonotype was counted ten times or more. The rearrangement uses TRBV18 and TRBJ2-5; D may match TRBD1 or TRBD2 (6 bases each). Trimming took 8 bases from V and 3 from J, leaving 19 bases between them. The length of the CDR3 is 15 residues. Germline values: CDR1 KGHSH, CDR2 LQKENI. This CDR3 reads CASKRLVGTKETQYF. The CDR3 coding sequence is TGTGCCAGCAAACGACTAGTCGGGACAAAAGAGACCCAGTACTTC. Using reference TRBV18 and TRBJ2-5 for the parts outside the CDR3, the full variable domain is NAGVMQNPRHLVRRRGQEARLRCSPMKGHSHVYWYRQLPEEGLKFMVYLQKENIIDESGMPKERFSAEFPKEGPSILRIQQVVRGDSAAYFCASKRLVGTKETQYFGPGTRLLVL.

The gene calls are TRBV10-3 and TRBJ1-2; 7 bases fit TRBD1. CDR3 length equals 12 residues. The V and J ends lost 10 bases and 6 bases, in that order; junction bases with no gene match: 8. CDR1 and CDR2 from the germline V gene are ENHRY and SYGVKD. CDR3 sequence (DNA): TGTGCCACGACAGGACAGGACGATGGCTACACCTTC. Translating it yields CATTGQDDGYTF.

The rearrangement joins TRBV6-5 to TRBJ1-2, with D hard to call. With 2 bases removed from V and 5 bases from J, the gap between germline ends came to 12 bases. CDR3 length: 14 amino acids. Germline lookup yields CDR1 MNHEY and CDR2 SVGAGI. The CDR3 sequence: CASSYKRVGYGYTF. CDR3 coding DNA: TGTGCCAGCAGTTACAAAAGGGTTGGGTATGGCTACACCTTC.

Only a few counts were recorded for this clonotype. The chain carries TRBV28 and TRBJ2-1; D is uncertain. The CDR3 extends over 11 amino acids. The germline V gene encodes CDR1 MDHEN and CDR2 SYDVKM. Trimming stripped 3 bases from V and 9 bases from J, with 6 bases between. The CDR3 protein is CASSFHGEQFF. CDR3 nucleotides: TGTGCCAGCAGTTTCCACGGTGAGCAGTTCTTC. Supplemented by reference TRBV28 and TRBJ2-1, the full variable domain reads DVKVTQSSRYLVKRTGEKVFLECVQDMDHENMFWYRQDPGLGLRLIYFSYDVKMKEKGDIPEGYSVSREKKERFSLILESASTNQTSMYLCASSFHGEQFFGPGTRLTVL.

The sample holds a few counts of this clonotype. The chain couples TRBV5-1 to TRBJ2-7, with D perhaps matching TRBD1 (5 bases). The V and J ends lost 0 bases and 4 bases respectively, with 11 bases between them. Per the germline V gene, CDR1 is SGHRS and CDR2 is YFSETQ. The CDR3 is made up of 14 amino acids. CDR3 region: CASSLVPQGYEQYF. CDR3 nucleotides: TGCGCCAGCAGCTTGGTACCGCAGGGTTACGAGCAGTACTTC.

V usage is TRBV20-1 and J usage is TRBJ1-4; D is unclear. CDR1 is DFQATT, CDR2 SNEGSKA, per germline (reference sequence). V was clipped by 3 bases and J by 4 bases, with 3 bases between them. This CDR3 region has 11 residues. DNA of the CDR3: TGCAGTGCTAGGCTTAATGAAAAACTGTTTTTT. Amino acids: CSARLNEKLFF.

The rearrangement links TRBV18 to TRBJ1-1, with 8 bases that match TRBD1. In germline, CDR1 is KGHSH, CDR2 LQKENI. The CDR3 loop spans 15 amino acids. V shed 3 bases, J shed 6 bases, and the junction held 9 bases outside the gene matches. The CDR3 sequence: CASSPRGQGGAEAFF. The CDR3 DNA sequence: TGTGCCAGCTCACCCCGCGGACAGGGAGGTGCTGAAGCTTTCTTT.